The rows below give T cell receptor beta chains drawn from one sample of a study of blood T cell repertoires in COVID-19. Assay used: immunoSEQ multiplex PCR; TCRdb lists only in-frame clones, some missing. The sample consists of some 340,000 clones, about 89% of them appearing once. Sequencing was carried out using PBMCs or T cells enriched from blood (not recorded which). The source is a woman in her 30s who had recovered from COVID-19. The CDR3 runs from the conserved cysteine through the conserved F or W.

v_call	j_call	cdr3_length	cdr3_aa
TRBV27	TRBJ1-1	13	CASSLKTGTEAFF
TRBV6-6	TRBJ2-1	15	CASSYRGDFYNEQFF
TRBV19	TRBJ2-7	15	CASSVEGGPISEQYF
TRBV20-1	TRBJ1-5	13	CSASMGAFQPQHF
TRBV23-1	TRBJ2-2	15	CASSHPGQPTGELFF
TRBV7-9	TRBJ1-2	18	CASSLAVGTGPEDYGYTF
TRBV12-3/TRBV12-4	TRBJ1-2	12	CASSSALRGYTF
TRBV20-1	TRBJ1-6	16	CSASSGGTVYNSPLHF
TRBV10-3	TRBJ1-5	14	CAISESPGDQPQHF
TRBV7-9	TRBJ1-2	15	CASSPSGGVGYGYTF
TRBV9	TRBJ1-4	13	CASQGGPNEKLFF
TRBV7-9	TRBJ1-4	15	CASSLAGGGGEKLFF
TRBV25-1	TRBJ1-2	12	CASSQGAGGYTF
TRBV27	TRBJ1-4	14	CASREGRANEKLFF
TRBV2	TRBJ1-6	14	CASSGTASRSPLHF
TRBV5-4	TRBJ1-1	14	CASSQAGRNTEAFF
TRBV10-3	TRBJ1-1	13	CAIRYRDNAEAFF
TRBV18	TRBJ1-4	19	CASSPPRTGVRSTNEKLFF
TRBV30	TRBJ2-7	14	CAWSAGGPQYEQYF
TRBV7-2	TRBJ2-3	16	CASSLGGQGSTDTQYF
TRBV4-2	TRBJ2-3	13	CASSPGLRDTQYF
TRBV25-1	TRBJ2-7	15	CATETYGQRTYEQYF
TRBV5-1	TRBJ1-1	14	CASGTGTRNTEAFF
TRBV7-9	TRBJ1-6	15	CASSFSSSYNSPLHF